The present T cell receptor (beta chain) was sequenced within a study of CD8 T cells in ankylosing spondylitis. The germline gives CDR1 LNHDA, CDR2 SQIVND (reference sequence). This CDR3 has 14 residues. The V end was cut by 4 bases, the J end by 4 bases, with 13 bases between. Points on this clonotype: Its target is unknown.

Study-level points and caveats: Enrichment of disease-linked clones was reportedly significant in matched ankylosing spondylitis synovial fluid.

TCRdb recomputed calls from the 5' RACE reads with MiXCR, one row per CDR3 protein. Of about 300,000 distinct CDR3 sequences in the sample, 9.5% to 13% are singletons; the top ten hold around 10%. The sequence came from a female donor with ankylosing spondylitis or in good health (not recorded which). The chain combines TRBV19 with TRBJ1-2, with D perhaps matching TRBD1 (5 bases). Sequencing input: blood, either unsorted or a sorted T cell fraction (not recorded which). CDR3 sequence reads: CASSTGKGTYGYTF. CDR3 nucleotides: TGTGCCAGTAGTACCGGGAAGGGGACCTATGGCTACACCTTC.